This TCR beta chain was documented in a study of cytomegalovirus exposure and HLA in healthy donors. This clone has a handful of counts. The antigen remains undetermined. Study-level points and caveats: Specific recognition of CMV antigens was confirmed in vitro for a few chains (all CMV-associated).

This table comes from immunoSEQ multiplex PCR, and its TCRdb copy is limited to in-frame clones, with some not included. The data hold some 170,000 clones, with about 86% observed a single time. This CDR3 has 13 residues. The V gene's germline CDR1 is LNHNV and CDR2 YYDKDF (reference sequence). The germline V and J ends were trimmed by 0 bases and 4 bases, with 6 bases remaining between them. Sequencing was performed on PBMCs. V and J are TRBV15 and TRBJ1-2; D might be TRBD1 (5 bases). The sequence came from a woman aged 25 to 39 in good health and CMV-seronegative. In DNA form, the CDR3 reads TGTGCCACCAGCAGAGACACAGGCTATGGCTACACCTTC. It codes for CATSRDTGYGYTF.